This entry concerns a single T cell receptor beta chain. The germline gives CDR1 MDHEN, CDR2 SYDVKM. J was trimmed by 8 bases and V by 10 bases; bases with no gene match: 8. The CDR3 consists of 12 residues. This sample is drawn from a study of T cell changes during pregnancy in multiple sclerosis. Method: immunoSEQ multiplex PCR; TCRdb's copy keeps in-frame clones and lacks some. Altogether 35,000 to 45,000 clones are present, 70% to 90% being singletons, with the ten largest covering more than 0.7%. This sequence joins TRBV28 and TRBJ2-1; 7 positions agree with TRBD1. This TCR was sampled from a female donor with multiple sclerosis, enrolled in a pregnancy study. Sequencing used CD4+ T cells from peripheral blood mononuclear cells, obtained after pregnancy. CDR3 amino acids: CATIGQDDEQFF. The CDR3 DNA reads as TGTGCCACTATCGGACAGGACGATGAGCAGTTCTTC.